This is a list of T cell receptor beta chains from one sample in a study of beta chain features in type 1 diabetes. Here immunoSEQ multiplex PCR was the method, and the copy in TCRdb shows in-frame clones only, minus some. Of roughly 180,000 clones listed, about 13% are singletons. The material sequenced was central memory CD4+ T cells from blood. These receptors originate from a woman between 18 and 30 years old in good health. Each CDR3 is given with its conserved first and last residue. The D gene is left open where the match is weak. Not every row has a clone size; where given, it reads once, few, many or a size class.

j_gene	abundance	d_gene	v_gene	CDR3aa	CDR3nt
TRBJ1-1	.	.	TRBV25-1	CASSGFRSNTEAFF	TGTGCCAGCAGTGGCTTCCGGAGTAACACTGAAGCTTTCTTT
TRBJ2-1	.	TRBD2	TRBV6-1	CASSEWQRELGDEQFF	TGTGCCAGCAGTGAATGGCAGCGGGAGCTCGGCGATGAGCAGTTCTTC
TRBJ1-1	few	TRBD1	TRBV29-1	CSVGRGQGRTEAFF	TGCAGCGTCGGTAGGGGACAGGGGAGGACTGAAGCTTTCTTT
TRBJ2-7	few	TRBD2	TRBV5-1	CASSFPGLGTYEQYF	TGCGCCAGCAGCTTTCCGGGACTAGGGACCTACGAGCAGTACTTC
TRBJ2-3	few	TRBD1	TRBV30	CAWKRDRGHDTQYF	TGTGCCTGGAAGCGGGACAGGGGGCACGATACGCAGTATTTT
TRBJ1-1	few	.	TRBV18	CASSPPAGRNTEAFF	TGTGCCAGCTCACCACCGGCGGGGCGGAACACTGAAGCTTTCTTT
TRBJ2-7	.	TRBD1	TRBV28	CASTGTAFYEQYF	TGTGCCAGCACCGGGACAGCGTTCTACGAGCAGTACTTC
TRBJ1-1	.	.	TRBV12-5	CASATDPGFSEAFF	TGTGCTAGTGCGACCGATCCCGGGTTTAGTGAAGCTTTCTTT
TRBJ1-4	few	.	TRBV6-5	CASSYSAGEKLFF	TGTGCCAGCAGTTACTCGGCGGGAGAAAAACTGTTTTTT
TRBJ2-3	.	TRBD1	TRBV28	CASSEGQGWTDTQYF	TGTGCCAGCAGTGAAGGACAGGGGTGGACAGATACGCAGTATTTT
TRBJ1-2	.	TRBD1	TRBV29-1	CSVPMTGGFRGYTF	TGCAGCGTCCCTATGACAGGGGGCTTCCGTGGCTACACCTTC
TRBJ2-7	.	.	TRBV10-3	CAISESGGGPHEQYF	TGTGCCATCAGTGAGTCAGGGGGAGGGCCGCACGAGCAGTACTTC
TRBJ2-7	few	TRBD2	TRBV5-4	CASSLSSGSSYEQYF	TGTGCCAGCAGCTTGTCTAGCGGTAGCTCCTACGAGCAGTACTTC
TRBJ2-5	few	.	TRBV10-3	CATADSTSGETQYF	TGTGCCACCGCGGACTCGACCTCCGGCGAGACCCAGTACTTC
TRBJ2-3	.	.	TRBV7-2	CASSQPREKDTQYF	TGTGCCAGCAGCCAACCCCGGGAGAAAGATACGCAGTATTTT
TRBJ2-2	.	.	TRBV7-2	CASSPGQSNTGELFF	TGTGCCAGCAGTCCTGGACAGTCGAACACCGGGGAGCTGTTTTTT
TRBJ2-6	.	.	TRBV5-3	CASQRRQDFSGANVLTF	TGTGCCAGCCAGAGGCGGCAGGACTTCTCTGGGGCCAACGTCCTGACTTTC
TRBJ1-1	few	TRBD1	TRBV9	CASSARQGGNTEAFF	TGTGCCAGCAGTGCGAGACAGGGTGGGAACACTGAAGCTTTCTTT
TRBJ2-5	.	TRBD2	TRBV30	CAWSRDYGWETQYF	TGTGCCTGGAGCCGGGACTACGGTTGGGAGACCCAGTACTTC
TRBJ2-3	few	TRBD2	TRBV28	CASSSIAGATDTQYF	TGTGCCAGCAGTTCCATAGCGGGAGCCACAGATACGCAGTATTTT
TRBJ1-1	few	TRBD1	TRBV7-2	CASSSQGGTEAFF	TGTGCCAGCAGCTCTCAGGGGGGCACTGAAGCTTTCTTT
TRBJ2-1	.	TRBD2	TRBV25-1	CASSELGGLAGNNEQFF	TGTGCCAGCAGTGAATTGGGCGGACTAGCGGGAAACAATGAGCAGTTCTTC
TRBJ1-2	.	TRBD1	TRBV19	CASSGTGYGYGYTF	TGTGCCAGTAGCGGGACAGGGTACGGCTATGGCTACACCTTC
TRBJ2-7	.	TRBD2	TRBV9	CASSMGGIYEQYF	TGTGCCAGCAGCATGGGGGGGATATACGAGCAGTACTTC
TRBJ2-7	.	.	TRBV5-1	CASSSPPGSYEQYF	TGCGCCAGCAGCTCCCCCCCCGGCTCCTACGAGCAGTACTTC
TRBJ1-2	.	.	TRBV4-3	CASSQDRGSHGYGYTF	TGCGCCAGCAGCCAAGATCGGGGATCTCATGGCTATGGCTACACCTTC
TRBJ1-1	few	.	TRBV15	CATSRDGGGRLAFF	TGTGCCACCAGCAGAGATGGCGGGGGAAGGTTGGCTTTCTTT
TRBJ2-1	.	.	TRBV4-3	CASSQAGSYNEQFF	TGCGCCAGCAGCCAGGCGGGATCCTACAATGAGCAGTTCTTC
TRBJ2-3	few	.	TRBV18	CASSPAGPDTQYF	TGTGCCAGCTCACCGGCAGGGCCAGATACGCAGTATTTT
TRBJ1-2	.	.	TRBV13	CASSLGGLNYGYTF	TGTGCCAGCAGCCTAGGGGGGCTTAACTATGGCTACACCTTC
TRBJ2-1	.	.	TRBV5-8	CASSLGHPYNEQFF	TGTGCCAGCAGCTTGGGACATCCTTACAATGAGCAGTTCTTC
TRBJ1-5	few	TRBD1	TRBV7-6	CASSAQDRPYQPQHF	TGTGCCAGCAGCGCCCAGGACAGGCCGTATCAGCCCCAGCATTTT
TRBJ1-5	few	.	TRBV7-8	CASSFLGRGDQPQHF	TGTGCCAGCAGCTTCCTGGGGCGCGGCGATCAGCCCCAGCATTTT
TRBJ1-5	.	TRBD1	TRBV7-2	CASSGVQGNQPQHF	TGTGCCAGCAGCGGGGTACAGGGGAATCAGCCCCAGCATTTT
TRBJ1-2	few	.	TRBV28	CASSFSVRGYGYTF	TGTGCCAGCAGTTTTAGCGTCAGGGGATATGGCTACACCTTC
TRBJ1-2	.	.	TRBV6-5	CASSGGALSWGYTF	TGTGCCAGCAGCGGCGGAGCTCTCTCCTGGGGCTACACCTTC
TRBJ2-4	few	.	TRBV19	CASSIVQAGNIQYF	TGTGCCAGTAGTATAGTACAGGCTGGGAACATTCAGTACTTC
TRBJ2-1	.	TRBD2	TRBV4-1	CASSLRMGLAGPSYNEQFF	TGCGCCAGCAGCCTGCGAATGGGACTAGCGGGCCCCTCCTACAATGAGCAGTTCTTC
TRBJ1-2	few	TRBD1	TRBV6-5	CASSYLQGLRGYTF	TGTGCCAGCAGTTATTTACAGGGGTTGAGGGGCTACACCTTC
TRBJ1-5	.	TRBD1	TRBV6-1	CASSGERTGIQPQHF	TGTGCCAGCAGTGGGGAACGGACAGGAATTCAGCCCCAGCATTTT
TRBJ1-5	.	.	TRBV23-1	CASTQSRVCNQPQHF	TGCGCCAGCACTCAATCTCGGGTCTGCAATCAGCCCCAGCATTTT
TRBJ2-4	.	.	TRBV11-2	CASSLEGGNIQYF	TGTGCCAGCAGCTTAGAAGGAGGAAACATTCAGTACTTC